This T cell receptor beta chain was captured in a study of blood T cells in healthy people across ages. The use of a sample-barcoded 5' primer and a J-beta primer mix characterized a second PCR of roughly 6 to 11 cycles. TCRdb processed the 5' RACE reads anew with MiXCR; each CDR3 protein has one entry. The sample has approximately 490,000 distinct CDR3 sequences, 20% to 30% seen once. These data were also filed under a second study, of T cells of mothers and their children. That study reports: Normalized overlap was always slightly, never significantly, higher in related than unrelated mother-child pairs. Persistent microchimeric T cell clones were not found at ~100 per million sensitivity.

Sequenced input: blood. The clonotype originates from a boy younger than 18 in good health.

This CDR3 reads CASSLGQGLEAFF. CDR3 bases: TGCGCCAGCAGCCTGGGACAGGGATTGGAAGCTTTCTTT. The V and J genes are TRBV4-3 and TRBJ1-1, with 9 bases fitting TRBD1. The CDR3 has 13 residues. Germline values: CDR1 LGHNA, CDR2 YSLEER. V shed 4 bases and J 8 bases; nucleotides not matched to a gene: 5.